Presented here are 20 T cell receptor beta chains from one specimen sequenced in a study of spatial heterogeneity in lung cancer. TCRdb reprocessed the 5' RACE reads with MiXCR, giving one entry per CDR3 protein. The sample holds about 3,800 distinct CDR3 sequences, about 8% seen once. Time point noted: sample taken at primary tumor resection. In each case, whole RNA from tumor, nontumor lung or frozen PBMC was sequenced unsorted. The specimen was PBMCs, collected at surgery. The source of these receptors is a female donor with early-stage non-small cell lung cancer.

The CDR3 is CASSQSPAGEAKNIQYF. For the CDR3, the DNA is TGCGCCAGCAGTCAATCGCCGGCAGGGGAGGCCAAAAACATTCAGTACTTC. The chain carries TRBV23-1 and TRBJ2-4; maybe TRBD1 (6 bases). TRBV23-1 falls under the ORF class, with uncertain function. V gave up 0 bases and J gave up 1 base, with 13 bases separating them. CDR3 length: 17 residues.

This clonotype is judged medium-sized. The genes are TRBV9 and TRBJ2-5; tentative D call: TRBD2 (6 bases). CDR3 length equals 14 residues. V was clipped by 4 bases and J by 7 bases, with 17 bases between them. Germline V gene data show CDR1 as SGDLS and CDR2 as YYNGEE. CDR3 DNA: TGTGCCAGCAGCCCAACCCCTGGGGGAGGGACCCAGTACTTC. Encoded protein: CASSPTPGGGTQYF.

This clonotype has at least ten counts. The chain joins TRBV5-1 to TRBJ2-5; D is ambiguous. Germline V gene sequence: CDR1 SGHRS, CDR2 YFSETQ. This CDR3 contains 14 residues. V was shortened by 2 bases and J by 5 bases, with 13 bases between the two germline ends. CDR3 sequence reads: CASSFLRAWETQYF. The CDR3 DNA sequence: TGCGCCAGCAGCTTCCTCCGGGCCTGGGAGACCCAGTACTTC.

The genes are TRBV20-1 and TRBJ2-7; D is perhaps TRBD2 (6 bases). CDR3 length: 14 amino acids. Trimming removed 4 bases at V and 0 bases at J, with 13 bases between. Germline CDR1 and CDR2: DFQATT and SNEGSKA (reference sequence). In DNA form, the CDR3 reads TGCAGTGCTAAGGTGCGGGGAACCTCCTACGAGCAGTACTTC. Its protein is CSAKVRGTSYEQYF.

This clonotype is categorized as medium-sized (0.01 to 0.1%). The V gene is TRBV7-6, the J gene TRBJ1-2, with D unresolved. Germline CDR1 and CDR2: SGHVS and FNYEAQ. The CDR3 is made up of 12 amino acids. V dropped 5 bases and J dropped 13 bases, with 17 bases sitting between them. The CDR3 nucleotides read TGTGCCAGCAGCCCCTACGGCGGCTGGACCACCTTC. Protein sequence: CASSPYGGWTTF.

This clonotype was counted many times. The V gene is TRBV11-3, the J gene TRBJ2-1; 9 nucleotides align to TRBD2. The CDR3 loop spans 15 amino acids. Germline CDR1 and CDR2: SGHNT and YENEEA. V lost 6 bases, J lost 8 bases, and 11 bases stayed unmatched. The CDR3 loop is CASSFRGAGGYEQFF. As DNA, the CDR3 is TGTGCCAGCAGTTTTAGGGGAGCGGGGGGATATGAGCAGTTCTTC.

This clonotype showed up many times. The chain combines TRBV18 with TRBJ2-3; D gene uncertain. This CDR3 comprises 14 residues. CDR1 is KGHSH, CDR2 LQKENI, per germline. Trimming pared 3 bases from V and 2 bases from J, leaving 9 bases between. The CDR3 DNA reads TGTGCCAGCTCACCCTTGGCAGACACAGATACGCAGTATTTT. Translation gives CASSPLADTDTQYF.

By share, this clonotype ranks as medium-sized. The genes are TRBV19 and TRBJ1-4, with D unclear. CDR3 length equals 13 residues. With 3 bases removed from V and 8 bases from J, the gap between germline ends came to 10 bases. Germline V lookup: CDR1 LNHDA, CDR2 SQIVND (reference sequence). Here the CDR3 reads CASSMGWKEKLFF. In DNA form, the CDR3 reads TGTGCCAGTAGTATGGGCTGGAAGGAAAAACTGTTTTTT.

The chain carries TRBV7-9 and TRBJ2-2, with D perhaps TRBD1 or TRBD2 (5 bases each). The V gene lost 4 bases and the J gene lost 7 bases, with 7 bases spanning the gap. Germline CDR1 and CDR2: SEHNR and FQNEAQ (reference sequence). This CDR3 is built from 12 residues. CDR3 loop: CASSWDLGELFF. In DNA, the CDR3 is TGTGCCAGCAGCTGGGACCTCGGGGAGCTGTTTTTT.

This clonotype was picked up many times. The J gene is TRBJ2-1, the V gene TRBV28; no clear D. Trimming removed 8 bases at V and 4 bases at J, with 9 bases between. This CDR3 spans 12 amino acids. In germline, CDR1 is MDHEN, CDR2 SYDVKM. Here the CDR3 DNA reads TGTGCCAGCGCCGGACGGTACAATGAGCAGTTCTTC. This encodes CASAGRYNEQFF.

This clonotype counts as medium-sized (0.01 to 0.1%). V is TRBV25-1 and J is TRBJ2-7; D perhaps matches TRBD2 (5 bases). The V and J ends lost 6 bases and 3 bases respectively, with 12 bases between them. Germline loops: CDR1 MGHDK, CDR2 SYGVNS. This CDR3 has 13 amino acids. The CDR3 spells CASRGNGDYEQYF. CDR3 bases: TGTGCCAGCAGGGGAAACGGGGACTACGAGCAGTACTTC.

This clonotype was observed many times. The chain joins TRBV10-2 to TRBJ1-1, with D unresolved. Germline values: CDR1 WSHSY, CDR2 SAAADI. This CDR3 is built from 13 residues. V dropped 7 bases and J dropped 1 base, with 10 bases sitting between them. The CDR3 coding sequence is TGCGCCAGCAATTCCGAGAGGAACACTGAAGCTTTCTTT. As protein: CASNSERNTEAFF.

By share, this clonotype ranks as medium-sized. The chain has TRBV5-4 and TRBJ2-5, with 9 positions matching TRBD1. The V gene end was trimmed by 6 bases and the J gene end by 4 bases; junction bases not matched to a gene: 10. This CDR3 has 15 residues. The germline V gene encodes CDR1 SGHNT and CDR2 YYREEE (reference sequence). The CDR3 here is CASTNRRDRVETQYF. In nucleotides, the CDR3 is TGTGCCAGCACCAATCGCCGGGACAGGGTAGAGACCCAGTACTTC.

This clonotype was counted ten times or more. This chain links TRBV7-2 with TRBJ2-7, with D unclear. Looked up from germline, CDR1 is SGHTA and CDR2 is FQGNSA. Trimming took off 5 bases at V and 4 bases at J, with 18 bases between the two ends. The CDR3 is 15 amino acids. The CDR3 DNA sequence: TGTGCCAGCAGCGCTGGGTCCATAACCAAATACGAGCAGTACTTC. Protein product: CASSAGSITKYEQYF.

This clonotype was detected ten times or more. The J gene is TRBJ2-7, the V gene TRBV6-6; weak D call: TRBD2 (5 bases). V lost 5 bases to trimming and J lost 4 bases, with 9 bases between them. In germline, CDR1 is MNHNY, CDR2 SVGAGI (reference sequence). CDR3 size: 12 residues. The CDR3 protein is CASSPGVYEQYF. The CDR3 bases are TGTGCCAGCAGTCCCGGGGTTTACGAGCAGTACTTC.

This clonotype qualifies as medium-sized. The rearrangement joins TRBV7-2 to TRBJ2-1, with D perhaps assigned TRBD1 or TRBD2 (5 bases each). This CDR3 is built from 12 residues. Trimming left V 0 bases short and J 12 bases short, with 9 bases between. The germline V gene encodes CDR1 SGHTA and CDR2 FQGNSA. CDR3 nucleotides: TGTGCCAGCAGCTTAGCGGGGACGGTGCAGTTCTTC. Translating it yields CASSLAGTVQFF. Full variable domain (missing parts from reference TRBV7-2 and TRBJ2-1): GAGVSQSPSNKVTEKGKDVELRCDPISGHTALYWYRQSLGQGLEFLIYFQGNSAPDKSGLPSDRFSAERTGGSVSTLTIQRTQQEDSAVYLCASSLAGTVQFFGPGTRLTVL.

This clonotype was seen a handful of times. The rearrangement uses TRBV4-3 and TRBJ1-4; D gene ambiguous. The CDR3 is made up of 13 amino acids. Germline CDR1 and CDR2: LGHNA and YSLEER. Trimming stripped 0 bases from V and 8 bases from J, with 7 bases between. The CDR3 spells CASSQDLYEKLFF. Here the CDR3 DNA reads TGCGCCAGCAGCCAAGATTTATACGAAAAACTGTTTTTT.

In this sample, this clonotype turned up many times. The gene calls are TRBV6-2 or TRBV6-3 and TRBJ2-3, with no clear D. CDR3 length: 17 amino acids. From germline, CDR1 is MNHEY and CDR2 SVGEGT. V lost 0 bases and J 1 base, leaving 14 bases between the germline ends. The CDR3 region is CASSYSSMPFRTDTQYF. The CDR3 DNA sequence: TGTGCCAGCAGTTACTCGAGTATGCCATTTCGCACAGATACGCAGTATTTT.

This clonotype was seen ten or more times. The V and J genes are TRBV29-1 and TRBJ2-1; the match to TRBD2 covers 9 bases. Germline loops: CDR1 SQVTM, CDR2 ANQGSEA. J lost 8 bases, V lost 4 bases, and 12 bases had no gene match. The CDR3 is 15 amino acids. As DNA, the CDR3 is TGCAGCGTTGCCCCTGGAACTAGCGGGTGGTATGAGCAGTTCTTC. Encoded protein: CSVAPGTSGWYEQFF.

This clonotype was counted at least ten times. V usage is TRBV10-3 and J usage is TRBJ2-7, with TRBD1 identical over 7 bases. J gave up 1 base and V 6 bases, and 6 bases lay outside the gene matches. The germline V gene has CDR1 ENHRY and CDR2 SYGVKD. There are 14 residues in the CDR3. DNA for the CDR3: TGTGCCATCAGCTACTCGGACAGGTCCTACGAGCAGTACTTC. Amino acid sequence: CAISYSDRSYEQYF.